The rows below give T cell receptor beta chains drawn from one sample of a study of blood T cell repertoires in COVID-19. Sequencing was performed with immunoSEQ multiplex PCR; in TCRdb, only in-frame clones are kept and a portion is missing. The sample lists about 290,000 clones, just under 85% occurring once. Sequencing used peripheral blood. Receptors were obtained from a woman in her forties or fifties with active or convalescent COVID-19. CDR3s include the opening cysteine and the closing phenylalanine or tryptophan. D genes are given only for firm matches. A clone size is listed for some rows: how often the clone was seen (once, few, many), or a class if it is expanded.

d_gene,v_gene,abundance,j_gene,CDR3aa
TRBD1,TRBV19,NA,TRBJ1-5,CASSIVAQGGNQPQHF
NA,TRBV28,NA,TRBJ1-5,CASSLWTGGASNQPQHF
NA,TRBV27,NA,TRBJ2-6,CASSNRQGSRRANVLTF
TRBD2,TRBV18,few,TRBJ2-1,CASSPPTLAGGYNEQFF
NA,TRBV6-5,NA,TRBJ1-5,CASKVGQANQPQHF
NA,TRBV7-2,NA,TRBJ2-1,CASSGTPNEQFF
TRBD2,TRBV24-1,NA,TRBJ2-3,CATSGPPGLAGTPEGDTQYF
NA,TRBV6-5,NA,TRBJ1-3,CASSRLPVSGNTIYF
NA,TRBV6-5,once,TRBJ1-5,CASSPGVWVSQHF
TRBD1,TRBV2,NA,TRBJ1-1,CASSDRAMLNTEAFF
NA,TRBV9,NA,TRBJ2-3,CASSVEWESTDTQYF
NA,TRBV5-8,NA,TRBJ2-6,CATSRGLSSGANVLTF
NA,TRBV10-3,NA,TRBJ1-1,CAISESREREAFF
NA,TRBV5-1,few,TRBJ2-7,CASSFQGGQYEQYF
TRBD2,TRBV11-2,NA,TRBJ2-3,CASSLAPSGSGADTQYF
TRBD2,TRBV5-1,NA,TRBJ2-1,CASSPSGLAGATGHEQFF
TRBD2,TRBV18,NA,TRBJ2-7,CASSLRASGRGFYEQYF
NA,TRBV24-1,NA,TRBJ2-2,CATSDPPTTNTGELFF
NA,TRBV20-1,NA,TRBJ2-7,CSASRRGYEQYF
NA,TRBV28,NA,TRBJ1-2,CASSLDRLGYGYTF
TRBD2,TRBV18,NA,TRBJ2-1,CASHPSGGVSYNEQFF
NA,TRBV5-1,NA,TRBJ2-7,CASSSFRGTYEQYF
NA,TRBV20-1,NA,TRBJ1-2,CSAGTGYGYTF
TRBD1,TRBV7-3,NA,TRBJ1-6,CASSFDRGSPLHF
TRBD2,TRBV5-1,NA,TRBJ2-5,CASSAGLAGDRIQYF
TRBD1,TRBV6-5,NA,TRBJ1-5,CASSLRQGAQPQHF
TRBD2,TRBV2,NA,TRBJ2-3,CASKLAGVGDTQYF
TRBD1,TRBV6-1,NA,TRBJ1-1,CASSEGTGRNTEAFF
TRBD2,TRBV28,NA,TRBJ2-1,CASSLGGGEQFF
TRBD2,TRBV23-1,NA,TRBJ2-7,CASSQSTPLAGSPYEQYF